This T cell receptor (beta chain) was identified in a study of blood T cell repertoires in COVID-19. The CDR3 runs to 14 residues. Sequenced by immunoSEQ multiplex PCR; TCRdb stores in-frame clones only, minus some. The repertoire holds 180,000 or so clones, with roughly 76% as singletons. The source of this sequence is a woman in her forties or fifties with active or convalescent COVID-19. The chain is built from TRBV21-1 and TRBJ1-1; TRBD1 was called by the table and not checked on the DNA. TRBV21-1 is assigned pseudogene status. The specimen was peripheral blood. The chain's CDR3 is CASSKPTGNTEAFF. The CDR3 nucleotides read TGTGCCAGCAGCAAACCGACAGGGAACACTGAAGCTTTCTTT.